This entry describes one T cell receptor beta chain. This record comes from a study of shared clonotypes between healthy human individuals. The CDR3 sequence is 14 residues long. Between the trimmed V and J ends, which lost 7 bases and 6 bases, there was a span of 19 bases. Germline values: CDR1 ENHRY, CDR2 SYGVKD. Sequenced by immunoSEQ multiplex PCR; TCRdb stores in-frame clones only, minus some. The sample includes 2 million to 2.5 million clones, nearly 97% seen only once; the top ten take 0.1% to 0.15%. This TCR was sampled from a man between 18 and 35 years old in good health. The chain employs TRBV10-3 and TRBJ2-7; TRBD2 might be the D (7 bases). Sequenced material: naive CD4+ T cells sorted from blood. Subset here: CD45RA+ positively selected. This chain's CDR3 is CAINGGGTSVEQYF. The CDR3 region has the DNA TGTGCCATCAACGGCGGGGGCACTTCGGTCGAGCAGTACTTC.